This passage covers 14 T cell receptor beta chains from one sample sequenced in a study of cytomegalovirus exposure and HLA in healthy donors. PCR involved 60 Vbeta and 13 Jbeta primers. The assay was immunoSEQ multiplex PCR, and TCRdb's table has in-frame clones only and misses some. The profile shows about 140,000 clones, about 73% of them singletons. The sample was PBMCs. The source of these receptors is a woman aged 55-70 years in good health and CMV-seropositive.

This chain uses TRBV7-9 with TRBJ1-3, with TRBD1 matching 8 bases. CDR1 is SEHNR, CDR2 FQNEAQ, per germline (reference sequence). There are 14 residues in the CDR3. The V and J ends lost 11 bases and 2 bases, in that order; junction bases with no gene match: 8. CDR3 in amino acids: CAVLDREAGNTIYF. In DNA form, the CDR3 reads TGTGCCGTCCTGGACAGGGAAGCTGGAAACACCATATATTTT.

The V call is TRBV19, the J call TRBJ2-1; 11 nucleotides line up with TRBD1. This CDR3 spans 17 amino acids. V lost 4 bases, J lost 7 bases, and 12 bases stayed unmatched. Germline V gene data show CDR1 as LNHDA and CDR2 as SQIVND (reference sequence). The CDR3 DNA follows: TGTGCCAGTAGTACACCAACGGACAGGGGGCTGGGGAATGAGCAGTTCTTC. It specifies CASSTPTDRGLGNEQFF.

V gene TRBV30 combines with J gene TRBJ2-5; perhaps TRBD2 as D (6 bases). The closer fit of TRBJ2-7 to the DNA end suggests the J call may be wrong. The CDR3 runs to 15 residues. Per germline, CDR1 GTSNPN and CDR2 SVGIG (reference sequence). The CDR3 sequence: CAWSSGTPLRSEQYF. CDR3 sequence (DNA): TGTGCCTGGAGTTCCGGGACTCCGCTTCGGTCCGAGCAGTACTTC.

This chain links TRBV5-1 with TRBJ2-1, with TRBD2 matching over 9 bases. The ends lost 4 bases at V and 5 bases at J; junction bases unmatched: 7. CDR1 and CDR2 (germline): SGHRS, YFSETQ. There are 15 residues in the CDR3. CDR3 sequence: CASSPWTSVNNEQFF. The CDR3 DNA is TGCGCCAGCAGCCCCTGGACTAGCGTAAACAATGAGCAGTTCTTC.

This clone has only one observation. This rearrangement joins TRBV7-9 to TRBJ2-2, with 8 bases aligning to TRBD2. V lost 5 bases, J lost 6 bases, and 11 bases stayed unmatched. Germline-derived CDR1 and CDR2 are SEHNR and FQNEAQ (reference sequence). This CDR3 contains 16 residues. The CDR3 region is CASSHSGSGRAGELFF. The DNA for the CDR3 is TGTGCCAGCAGCCACAGCGGGAGCGGTAGGGCCGGGGAGCTGTTTTTT.

This rearrangement joins TRBV9 to TRBJ1-1, with D perhaps matching TRBD1 (6 bases). This CDR3 has 15 amino acids. Looked up from germline, CDR1 is SGDLS and CDR2 is YYNGEE. V lost 1 base and J lost 0, with 10 bases in between. CDR3 in DNA: TGTGCCAGCAGCGTATTGGACAGAATGAACACTGAAGCTTTCTTT. Translated, it gives CASSVLDRMNTEAFF.

The chain carries TRBV5-6 and TRBJ2-5; 8 bases fit TRBD1. Germline V gene lookup returns CDR1 SGHDT and CDR2 YYEEEE. J was trimmed by 4 bases and V by 3 bases; bases with no gene match: 5. The CDR3 spans 14 residues. CDR3 coding DNA: TGTGCCAGCAGCTACAGGGGGGTGGCAGAGACCCAGTACTTC. It yields the protein CASSYRGVAETQYF.

This clone was counted a few times. The chain has TRBV6-5 and TRBJ2-1; the D is unclear. There are 15 residues in the CDR3. V was pared by 6 bases and J by 4 bases, with 16 bases between. Per germline, CDR1 MNHEY and CDR2 SVGAGI. CDR3 loop: CASRNYLALYNEQFF. For the CDR3, the DNA is TGTGCCAGCAGAAACTACCTCGCCTTGTACAATGAGCAGTTCTTC.

This clone was counted between two and nine times. The rearrangement links TRBV9 to TRBJ2-3; TRBD2 matches at 8 bases. The CDR3 spans 16 residues. V lost 3 bases, J lost 5 bases, and 11 bases stayed unmatched. Looked up from germline, CDR1 is SGDLS and CDR2 is YYNGEE. CDR3 in amino acids: CASSARSGISGDTQYF. The CDR3 bases are TGTGCCAGCAGCGCCCGTAGCGGGATATCGGGAGATACGCAGTATTTT. Using reference TRBV9 and TRBJ2-3 for the parts outside the CDR3, the full variable domain is DSGVTQTPKHLITATGQRVTLRCSPRSGDLSVYWYQQSLDQGLQFLIQYYNGEERAKGNILERFSAQQFPDLHSELNLSSLELGDSALYFCASSARSGISGDTQYFGPGTRLTVL.

This chain links TRBV28 with TRBJ1-1; unclear D gene. The CDR3 is 16 residues long. Trimming shortened V by 5 bases and J by 3 bases, and 19 bases separated the two germline ends. Per germline, CDR1 MDHEN and CDR2 SYDVKM. The CDR3 region is CASSTPQRVKDTEAFF. In DNA form, the CDR3 reads TGTGCCAGCAGTACACCCCAGCGAGTAAAGGACACTGAAGCTTTCTTT. The variable domain in full, completed from reference TRBV28 and TRBJ1-1, reads DVKVTQSSRYLVKRTGEKVFLECVQDMDHENMFWYRQDPGLGLRLIYFSYDVKMKEKGDIPEGYSVSREKKERFSLILESASTNQTSMYLCASSTPQRVKDTEAFFGQGTRLTVV.

The CDR3 here is CASRLLPGAGYNEQFF. The CDR3 DNA reads TGTGCCAGCAGACTACTCCCAGGGGCCGGGTACAATGAGCAGTTCTTC. The V gene is TRBV28, the J gene TRBJ2-1; D is perhaps TRBD1 (6 bases). This CDR3 has 16 residues. Deletions cut 6 bases from V and 4 bases from J, with 19 bases between. Per the germline V gene, CDR1 is MDHEN and CDR2 is SYDVKM.

The chain is built from TRBV9 and TRBJ1-1; no definite D call. V lost 0 bases to trimming and J lost 2 bases, with 11 bases between them. Per germline, CDR1 SGDLS and CDR2 YYNGEE. This CDR3 is 15 amino acids long. CDR3 bases: TGTGCCAGCAGCGTAGATCTGGGAGTTAACACTGAAGCTTTCTTT. It translates to CASSVDLGVNTEAFF.

This chain links TRBV5-1 with TRBJ2-4, with TRBD1 as a possible D gene (6 bases). Trimming shortened V by 0 bases and J by 6 bases, and 13 bases separated the two germline ends. The CDR3 sequence is 15 residues long. Germline assignment: CDR1 SGHRS and CDR2 YFSETQ. CDR3 bases: TGCGCCAGCAGCTTGGATCCAGGGGTAGGAAACATTCAGTACTTC. Residues: CASSLDPGVGNIQYF.

The genes are TRBV5-1 and TRBJ1-2; maybe TRBD1 (5 bases). Trimming took 0 bases from V and 6 from J, leaving 15 bases between them. Germline lookup yields CDR1 SGHRS and CDR2 YFSETQ. The CDR3 sequence is 15 residues long. Here the CDR3 reads CASSLGRGSGNGYTF. The CDR3 DNA follows: TGCGCCAGCAGCTTGGGGCGGGGGTCTGGGAATGGCTACACCTTC.